Following are 25 T cell receptor beta chains from one sample sequenced in a study of CD8+CD57+ T cells in acquired aplastic anemia. Researchers used genomic DNA as the template to profile TCR beta VDJ and CDR3. MiXCR was run by TCRdb on the reads, yielding one entry per CDR3 protein. The sample includes 450,000 to 550,000 distinct CDR3 sequences, 25% to 40% of them seen just once. Before being chosen for sequencing, patients had shown CD8+CD57+ cell expansion by flow cytometry. Sequenced material: sorted CD4+, CD8+, or CD8+CD57+ T cells (not recorded which) from PBMCs. Source of these receptors: a human donor with aplastic anemia.

For this clonotype: A read error may be the cause here, since a much bigger clone is one base away. V is TRBV20-1 and J is TRBJ2-5; D remains unclear. Germline CDR1 DFQATT, CDR2 SNEGSKA (reference sequence). This CDR3 is 12 amino acids long. This chain's CDR3 is CSARGSQETQCF. The CDR3 DNA reads TGCAGTGCTAGAGGCTCACAAGAGACCCAGTGCTTC.

J is TRBJ1-1 and V is TRBV25-1; no clear D gene. Germline V CDR1 and CDR2: MGHDK, SYGVNS. CDR3 length: 14 amino acids. V lost 2 bases, J lost 2 bases, and 9 bases lay in between. The CDR3 DNA is TGTGCCAGCAGTGAACTCGGACTCAACACTGAAGCTTTCTTT. It yields the protein CASSELGLNTEAFF.

A word on this clonotype: This could be a read error, since a much larger clone is one nucleotide away. V is TRBV25-1 and J is TRBJ2-3; perhaps TRBD2 as D (5 bases). CDR1 MGHDK and CDR2 SYGVNS come from the germline V gene. This CDR3 has 13 amino acids. The V and J ends lost 6 bases and 11 bases respectively, with 18 bases between them. CDR3 nucleotides: TGTGCCAGCAGCGCGCCGGCCGCTCGGGGGCAGTATTTT. This encodes CASSAPAARGQYF. Using reference TRBV25-1 and TRBJ2-3 for the parts outside the CDR3, the full variable domain is EADIYQTPRYLVIGTGKKITLECSQTMGHDKMYWYQQDPGMELHLIHYSYGVNSTEKGDLSSESTVSRIRTEHFPLTLESARPSHTSQYLCASSAPAARGQYFGPGTRLTVL.

This clonotype has more than one count but fewer than ten. The V and J genes are TRBV24-1 and TRBJ2-2, with D maybe TRBD2 (5 bases). This CDR3 is 16 amino acids long. V was cut by 4 bases and J by 4 bases, with 15 bases left in between. Per the germline V gene, CDR1 is KGHDR and CDR2 is SFDVKD. This CDR3 is CATSDPRMGSTGELFF. Written as DNA, the CDR3 is TGTGCCACCAGTGACCCACGGATGGGGAGCACCGGGGAGCTGTTTTTT.

This clonotype was detected ten times or more. The chain combines TRBV7-3 with TRBJ1-1; D is perhaps TRBD1 (6 bases). Trimming cost V 2 bases and J 1 base, with 11 bases left between them. The CDR3 covers 15 residues. Germline loops: CDR1 SGHTA, CDR2 FQGTGA. CDR3 loop: CASSLGTRENTEAFF. The CDR3 DNA sequence: TGTGCCAGCAGCTTAGGGACACGGGAGAACACTGAAGCTTTCTTT. The full variable domain, in which reference TRBV7-3 and TRBJ1-1 provide the parts outside the CDR3, is GAGVSQTPSNKVTEKGKYVELRCDPISGHTALYWYRQSLGQGPEFLIYFQGTGAADDSGLPNDRFFAVRPEGSVSTLKIQRTERGDSAVYLCASSLGTRENTEAFFGQGTRLTVV.

The V call is TRBV5-8, the J call TRBJ2-1, with a tentative D call TRBD2 (7 bases). This CDR3 has 14 residues. Looked up from germline, CDR1 is SGHTS and CDR2 is YDEGEE. V shed 6 bases and J shed 3 bases, with 13 bases lying between them. The CDR3 nucleotides read TGTGCCAGCAATTGGGGGGGCTACTACAATGAGCAGTTCTTC. Protein product: CASNWGGYYNEQFF.

This clonotype has a count of ten or more. V and J are TRBV19 and TRBJ1-1, with a possible D match to TRBD1 (5 bases). The V and J ends lost 8 bases and 3 bases respectively, with 13 bases between them. The CDR3 extends over 13 amino acids. Per the germline V gene, CDR1 is LNHDA and CDR2 is SQIVND (reference sequence). The CDR3 bases are TGTGCCAGTGGGACCGGCAGGTACACTGAAGCTTTCTTT. Its translation: CASGTGRYTEAFF. The full variable domain, completed using reference TRBV19 and TRBJ1-1, is DGGITQSPKYLFRKEGQNVTLSCEQNLNHDAMYWYRQDPGQGLRLIYYSQIVNDFQKGDIAEGYSVSREKKESFPLTVTSAQKNPTAFYLCASGTGRYTEAFFGQGTRLTVV.

The sample holds many counts of this clonotype. The rearrangement uses TRBV7-2 and TRBJ2-1, with 8 bases fitting TRBD1. CDR1 and CDR2 from the germline V gene are SGHTA and FQGNSA. The CDR3 runs 16 residues. V lost 5 bases, J lost 7 bases, and 13 bases stayed unmatched. CDR3 sequence (DNA): TGTGCCAGCAGCGCGACGGACAGGGCGAGAGGTAATGAGCAGTTCTTC. Its protein product is CASSATDRARGNEQFF.

The sample holds a few counts of this clonotype. This chain connects TRBV20-1 to TRBJ1-5; the match to TRBD1 covers 9 bases. Unmatched junction bases numbered 15, after V lost 2 bases and J lost 7 bases. The germline gives CDR1 DFQATT, CDR2 SNEGSKA (reference sequence). This CDR3 comprises 17 residues. The CDR3 region has the DNA TGCAGTGCTAGAATGAATCCGGGACAGGGTTCGGGACAGCCCCAGCATTTT. Amino acid sequence: CSARMNPGQGSGQPQHF.

This clonotype showed up just a few times. This chain joins TRBV9 and TRBJ1-2, with TRBD1 as a possible D gene (6 bases). V shed 3 bases and J shed 4 bases, with 19 bases lying between them. This CDR3 comprises 16 residues. Per the germline V gene, CDR1 is SGDLS and CDR2 is YYNGEE. CDR3 residues: CASSAVSQGPIYGYTF. The CDR3 bases are TGTGCCAGCAGCGCCGTCTCCCAGGGGCCCATCTATGGCTACACCTTC.

This clonotype was found a few times. This chain connects TRBV30 to TRBJ2-3, with TRBD1 matching over 7 bases. This CDR3 contains 13 residues. Germline-derived CDR1 and CDR2 are GTSNPN and SVGIG (reference sequence). Trimming cost V 0 bases and J 7 bases; bases outside gene matches: 4. CDR3: CAWSVQGSHTQYF. The CDR3 coding sequence is TGTGCCTGGAGTGTACAGGGGAGCCATACGCAGTATTTT.

The chain carries TRBV27 and TRBJ2-2; D is possibly TRBD1 (6 bases). Trimming took 9 bases from V and 5 from J, leaving 13 bases between them. Germline loops: CDR1 MNHEY, CDR2 SMNVEV (reference sequence). This CDR3 is built from 13 residues. CDR3 region: CASTGSGTGELFF. DNA for the CDR3: TGTGCCAGTACAGGGTCGGGGACCGGGGAGCTGTTTTTT.

In this sample, this clonotype turned up many times. The chain has TRBV6-5 and TRBJ2-7, with D unclear. Between the trimmed V and J ends, which lost 0 bases and 0 bases, there was a span of 6 bases. The CDR3 sequence is 14 residues long. Germline V CDR1 and CDR2: MNHEY, SVGAGI. CDR3 protein: CASSYSIGSYEQYF. In DNA form, the CDR3 reads TGTGCCAGCAGTTACTCGATTGGCTCCTACGAGCAGTACTTC.

V is TRBV6-2 or TRBV6-3 and J is TRBJ2-5; possibly TRBD1 or TRBD2 for D (6 bases each). The CDR3 is 14 amino acids. Germline CDR1 is MNHEY and CDR2 is SVGEGT. The V gene lost 2 bases and the J gene lost 6 bases, with 13 bases spanning the gap. The CDR3: CASSYGGGLKTQYF. CDR3 bases: TGTGCCAGCAGTTACGGAGGGGGTTTGAAGACCCAGTACTTC.

This clonotype has a count of ten or more. The chain has TRBV7-9 and TRBJ1-5, with a weak D call TRBD1 (6 bases). V dropped 5 bases and J dropped 4 bases, with 15 bases sitting between them. This CDR3 is built from 15 residues. Germline lookup yields CDR1 SEHNR and CDR2 FQNEAQ (reference sequence). Written as DNA, the CDR3 is TGTGCCAGCAGCCCCGAACAGGGAGCGAATCAGCCCCAGCATTTT. This translates into CASSPEQGANQPQHF. Variable domain in full (rest from reference TRBV7-9 and TRBJ1-5): DTGVSQNPRHKITKRGQNVTFRCDPISEHNRLYWYRQTLGQGPEFLTYFQNEAQLEKSRLLSDRFSAERPKGSFSTLEIQRTEQGDSAMYLCASSPEQGANQPQHFGDGTRLSIL.

V and J are TRBV10-3 and TRBJ1-4; 7 bases are a match to TRBD1. The CDR3 consists of 14 residues. After removal of 10 bases from V and 3 bases from J, the junction contained 8 bases not matched to a gene. CDR1 is ENHRY and CDR2 is SYGVKD in the germline V gene. In DNA, the CDR3 is TGTGCCAGCAAAGACAGGGACCCTAATGAAAAACTGTTTTTT. This gives the protein CASKDRDPNEKLFF.

This clonotype was observed at least ten times. This chain links TRBV20-1 with TRBJ2-7; tentatively, D is TRBD1 (6 bases). Germline values: CDR1 DFQATT, CDR2 SNEGSKA (reference sequence). The CDR3 consists of 13 residues. V lost 3 bases and J lost 4, with 13 bases in between. The CDR3 bases are TGCAGTGCTAGCCCCGGGACAACATACGAGCAGTACTTC. Translation gives CSASPGTTYEQYF.

Note on this clonotype: One base away lies a much larger clone, so this may be a sequencing read error. J is TRBJ1-2 and V is TRBV19, with a weak D call TRBD1 (5 bases). Trimming stripped 2 bases from V and 4 bases from J, with 17 bases between. The CDR3 extends over 16 amino acids. Looked up from germline, CDR1 is LNHDA and CDR2 is SQIVND (reference sequence). The CDR3 sequence is CASSISPRGAGYGYTF. The CDR3 DNA follows: TGTGCCAGTAGTATATCCCCACGTGGGGCAGGCTATGGCTACACCTTC. Filled out from reference TRBV19 and TRBJ1-2, the complete variable domain reads DGGITQSPKYLFRKEGQNVTLSCEQNLNHDAMYWYRQDPGQGLRLIYYSQIVNDFQKGDIAEGYSVSREKKESFPLTVTSAQKNPTAFYLCASSISPRGAGYGYTFGSGTRLTVV.

This chain connects TRBV7-3 to TRBJ2-3; 9 bases map to TRBD2. V was pared by 2 bases and J by 3 bases, with 6 bases of the junction left unmatched. The CDR3 is made up of 16 amino acids. Germline V gene data show CDR1 as SGHTA and CDR2 as FQGTGA. Here the CDR3 reads CASSLGRGGSTDTQYF. CDR3 bases: TGTGCCAGCAGCTTAGGGCGGGGGGGCAGTACAGATACGCAGTATTTT.

The rearrangement uses TRBV7-6 and TRBJ2-7, with D possibly TRBD2 on 5 matching bases. The CDR3 runs to 15 residues. Trimming took 5 bases from V and 5 from J, leaving 19 bases between them. Germline V gene data show CDR1 as SGHVS and CDR2 as FNYEAQ. In DNA form, the CDR3 reads TGTGCCAGCAGCCTAGGTCGGGATATGGTGGACGAGCAGTACTTC. Its protein is CASSLGRDMVDEQYF.

The chain employs TRBV5-1 and TRBJ1-2, with TRBD1 as a possible D gene (6 bases). The ends were cut back, 7 bases at V and 7 bases at J, with 20 bases in the middle. This CDR3 comprises 14 residues. Germline V gene lookup returns CDR1 SGHRS and CDR2 YFSETQ. In DNA, the CDR3 is TGCGCCAGCGCCGTGGCACAGGGTTCGGGTGGCTACACCTTC. Protein: CASAVAQGSGGYTF. The variable domain in full, with the rest retrieved from reference TRBV5-1 and TRBJ1-2, is KAGVTQTPRYLIKTRGQQVTLSCSPISGHRSVSWYQQTPGQGLQFLFEYFSETQRNKGNFPGRFSGRQFSNSRSEMNVSTLELGDSALYLCASAVAQGSGGYTFGSGTRLTVV.

This clonotype showed up just a few times. V is TRBV7-9 and J is TRBJ1-1, with 8 bases identical to TRBD1. The length of the CDR3 is 14 residues. Germline V lookup: CDR1 SEHNR, CDR2 FQNEAQ (reference sequence). Trimming removed 4 bases from V and 6 bases from J; junction bases left unmatched: 7. For the CDR3, the DNA is TGTGCCAGCAGCTCCGACAGGGGAAGCGCTGAAGCTTTCTTT. Amino acid sequence: CASSSDRGSAEAFF.

This clonotype came up many times. The chain has TRBV13 and TRBJ2-7; 10 positions agree with TRBD2. Trimming removed 6 bases from V and 2 bases from J; junction bases left unmatched: 4. CDR1 PRHDT and CDR2 FYEKMQ come from the germline V gene (reference sequence). The CDR3 has 14 amino acids. The CDR3 protein is CASRRSGRAYEQYF. CDR3 bases: TGTGCCAGCAGACGCAGCGGGAGGGCCTACGAGCAGTACTTC.

The table lists this clonotype with a few counts. This chain connects TRBV5-1 to TRBJ1-5; 8 nucleotides agree with TRBD1. The CDR3 is 14 amino acids. J lost 5 bases, V lost 4 bases, and 5 bases had no gene match. CDR1 SGHRS and CDR2 YFSETQ come from the germline V gene. The CDR3 sequence: CASSPQGGDQPQHF. For the CDR3, the DNA is TGCGCCAGCAGCCCACAGGGGGGGGATCAGCCCCAGCATTTT.

Notes on this clonotype: Germline is not matched at one junction end, which may reflect a read error. This rearrangement joins TRBV13 to TRBJ2-5; tentative D call: TRBD2 (6 bases). Germline V lookup: CDR1 PRHDT, CDR2 FYEKMQ (reference sequence). This CDR3 is built from 14 residues. The CDR3 DNA follows: TGTGCCAGCAGCCCCCAAGTGGGAGGCGAGATCCAGTACTTC. The encoded protein is CASSPQVGGEIQYF.